This record concerns one T cell receptor (beta chain) sequence. The sample is drawn from a study of control samples from healthy donors and cancer patients. Germline V gives CDR1 LGHNA, CDR2 YSLEER. V was trimmed by 2 bases and J by 6 bases, leaving 15 bases between them. The CDR3 runs 15 residues. Profiled with immunoSEQ multiplex PCR; TCRdb holds only in-frame clones, not every one. The data show over 150,000 clones, around 94% seen once. The chain recombines TRBV4-3 with TRBJ2-3, with D maybe TRBD1 (5 bases). The source of this sequence is a man aged 55 to 69 with colorectal cancer. Sequenced sample: PBMCs. For the CDR3, the DNA is TGCGCCAGCAGCCAAACCATCGGCAGGGCGGATACGCAGTATTTT. It codes for CASSQTIGRADTQYF.